Listed below are T cell receptor beta chains from one sample, sequenced in a study of response to subunit inactivated influenza vaccine. Each CDR3 protein gets one entry after TCRdb re-called the RT-PCR reads with MiXCR. The table has hundreds of thousands of distinct CDR3 sequences, about 25% seen once. The sequencing used CD4+ T cells sorted from PBMCs, collected around 5 days after vaccination. The receptors shown here come from a man aged 45-65 years who received an inactivated influenza vaccine. Both conserved end residues are part of each CDR3. Fields, in order: clone size, D gene, V gene, J gene, CDR3 DNA, CDR3 protein. A D gene is named only where the DNA matches it firmly. Only some rows state a clone size, as once, few, many or a class for expanded clones.

few,.,TRBV7-9,TRBJ2-1,TGTGCCAGCAGCCGGGACGAAAACCTCTCCTACAATGAGCAGTTCTTC,CASSRDENLSYNEQFF
few,.,TRBV6-2/TRBV6-3,TRBJ2-3,TGTGCCAGCAGTTCCTTCAGTGCAGATACGCAGTATTTT,CASSSFSADTQYF
.,TRBD1,TRBV11-2,TRBJ1-4,TGTGCCAGCAGCTCAAACGCGGGCGACAGGGGAAAACTGTTTTTT,CASSSNAGDRGKLFF
few,.,TRBV6-2/TRBV6-3,TRBJ2-7,TGTGCCAGCAGTTACGAAGTCGGCAGGGGGGACTACGAGCAGTACTTC,CASSYEVGRGDYEQYF
.,.,TRBV2,TRBJ2-7,TGTGCCAGCGGCAAGAGGGAAGGCTACGAGCAGTACTTC,CASGKREGYEQYF
many,.,TRBV12-3/TRBV12-4,TRBJ2-5,TGTGCCAGCAAGTTTTGGGGGGAGACCCAGTACTTC,CASKFWGETQYF
.,.,TRBV14,TRBJ2-1,TGTGCCAGCAGCCCACTTACAAGGAATGAGCAGTTCTTC,CASSPLTRNEQFF
many,TRBD2,TRBV15,TRBJ2-1,TGTGCCACCGGCTCCAGACTAGCGGGAGGGCTGAATGAGCAGTTCTTC,CATGSRLAGGLNEQFF
many,.,TRBV12-3/TRBV12-4,TRBJ2-3,TGTGCCAGCACCACGCTCGGGGCAGATACGCAGTATTTT,CASTTLGADTQYF
few,TRBD1,TRBV6-5,TRBJ2-7,TGTGCCAGCAGTTACACGGGACAGGCCTCCTACGAGCAGTACTTC,CASSYTGQASYEQYF
.,.,TRBV28,TRBJ2-7,TGTGCCAGCACGGGACACCCACTGACCGAGCAGTACTTC,CASTGHPLTEQYF
.,TRBD1,TRBV18,TRBJ1-5,TGTGCCAGCTCACCATACGGTACAGGGGTTAATCAGCCCCAGCATTTT,CASSPYGTGVNQPQHF
.,TRBD1,TRBV11-1,TRBJ2-3,TGTGCCAGCAGCTTTCCACAGGGGACGTACTTCAGCACAGATACGCAGTATTTT,CASSFPQGTYFSTDTQYF
few,.,TRBV24-1,TRBJ2-7,TGTGCCACCGAGGGAGGCGAGCAGTACTTC,CATEGGEQYF
.,.,TRBV12-3/TRBV12-4,TRBJ2-6,TGTGCCAGCAGCCTAGGGCGTGGCTCTGGGGCCAACGTCCTGACTTTC,CASSLGRGSGANVLTF
.,.,TRBV7-3,TRBJ2-5,TGTGCCAGCAGCTCAAATCCGGGTCCCCAAGAGACCCAGTACTTC,CASSSNPGPQETQYF
.,TRBD1,TRBV6-2/TRBV6-3,TRBJ2-2,TGTGCCAGCAGCCGACAGGGGGAGAGAAACACCGGGGAGCTGTTTTTT,CASSRQGERNTGELFF
few,TRBD1,TRBV5-1,TRBJ1-1,TGCGCCAGCAGCTTGGAAAGGGGGCGTATATCTGAAGCTTTCTTT,CASSLERGRISEAFF
few,.,TRBV27,TRBJ1-6,TGTGCCAGCAGTTACGGACGGGGTTCCTATAATTCACCCCTCCACTTT,CASSYGRGSYNSPLHF
few,.,TRBV20-1,TRBJ1-4,TGCAGTGCCGGGGTGCTTTCGAATGAAAAACTGTTTTTT,CSAGVLSNEKLFF
.,.,TRBV28,TRBJ2-2,TGTGGTACAGGGTACACCGGGGAGCTGTTTTTT,CGTGYTGELFF
.,.,TRBV10-3,TRBJ2-5,TGTGCCATCAGTGTATTTGGGGGCCGAGAGACCCAGTACTTC,CAISVFGGRETQYF
.,.,TRBV5-1,TRBJ2-1,TGCGCCAGCTCCGGGTCGGGAAACAATGAGCAGTTCTTC,CASSGSGNNEQFF
.,.,TRBV20-1,TRBJ2-2,TGCTGTGCTAGAGATGGCAGGGGGAACACCGGGGAGCTGTTTTTT,CCARDGRGNTGELFF
.,.,TRBV20-1,TRBJ2-1,TGCAGTGCTAGAGAGGGGGCCGGGGGCAATGAGCAGTTCTTC,CSAREGAGGNEQFF
few,.,TRBV24-1,TRBJ2-3,TGTGCCACCAGTGAAATGGGATCTAGCACAGATACGCAGTATTTT,CATSEMGSSTDTQYF
.,.,TRBV12-3/TRBV12-4,TRBJ1-5,TGTGCCAGCAGTTTCAGCTTCAAGGGTCAGCCCCAGCATTTT,CASSFSFKGQPQHF
few,.,TRBV12-3/TRBV12-4,TRBJ2-1,TGTGCCAGCAGTTTAACGGGGAGACTATCCTACAATGAGCAGTTCTTC,CASSLTGRLSYNEQFF
.,TRBD2,TRBV9,TRBJ2-5,TGTGCCAGCAGCGAGGGAGCGGGGGGGGAGACCCAGTACTTC,CASSEGAGGETQYF
.,.,TRBV12-3/TRBV12-4,TRBJ1-1,TGTGCTGTCAGGGACCGCAACACTGAAGCTTTCTTT,CAVRDRNTEAFF
.,.,TRBV6-5,TRBJ2-1,TGTGCCAGCAGTTCACCGGGACACTACAATGAGCAGTTCTTC,CASSSPGHYNEQFF
.,.,TRBV20-1,TRBJ1-4,TGCAGTGCTAGAGATGTAGGTGAAAAACTGTTTTTT,CSARDVGEKLFF
.,.,TRBV5-4,TRBJ2-4,TGTGCCAGCAGCTTGGCCGGGGGGCCCGGGTTCTTC,CASSLAGGPGFF
many,.,TRBV4-2,TRBJ2-2,TGTGCCAGCAGTTACCAGGACGGACACGGGGAGCTGTTTTTT,CASSYQDGHGELFF
many,TRBD2,TRBV5-1,TRBJ2-3,TGCGCCAGCAGCCCGGCGGGGGAACGCACAGATACGCAGTATTTT,CASSPAGERTDTQYF
few,.,TRBV6-5,TRBJ1-2,TGTGCCAGCAGTTACTCACTGGGTGGCTACACCTTC,CASSYSLGGYTF
few,TRBD1,TRBV5-1,TRBJ1-4,TGCGCCAGCAGGATGGCAGGGGGCTCCGATGAAAAACTGTTTTTT,CASRMAGGSDEKLFF
.,TRBD2,TRBV29-1,TRBJ2-1,TGCAGCGTTGTTGGACTAGCGGGAGGGGGGAATGAGCAGTTCTTC,CSVVGLAGGGNEQFF
.,.,TRBV5-1,TRBJ1-1,TGCGCCAGCAGCTTAGTTGGTCTGGACGGCACTGAAGCTTTCTTT,CASSLVGLDGTEAFF
few,.,TRBV4-1,TRBJ1-2,TGCGCCAGCAGCCAAGATCATTCAGGGTATGGCTACACCTTC,CASSQDHSGYGYTF
few,TRBD1,TRBV5-6,TRBJ2-1,TGTGCCAGCAGCTTGACCGGGACAGGGGCTTTTTATGAGCAGTTCTTC,CASSLTGTGAFYEQFF
.,.,TRBV7-2,TRBJ2-7,TGTGCCAGTAGGGGGGGCGACAATGTCTACGAGCAGTACTTC,CASRGGDNVYEQYF
once,.,TRBV7-9,TRBJ2-7,TGTGCCAGCAGCCCCGAAGGGGGGACCTACGAGCAGTACTTC,CASSPEGGTYEQYF
once,TRBD1,TRBV4-3,TRBJ2-1,TGCGCCAGCAGCCAATTCCGGACAGGGGTATACAATGAGCAGTTCTTC,CASSQFRTGVYNEQFF
.,TRBD1,TRBV7-2,TRBJ2-3,TGTGCCAGCAGCGGACAGGCCTCTAGCACAGATACGCAGTATTTT,CASSGQASSTDTQYF
few,TRBD2,TRBV27,TRBJ2-3,TGTGCCAGCAGACGTGAGCGGGGGAGGACAGATACGCAGTATTTT,CASRRERGRTDTQYF
.,.,TRBV12-3/TRBV12-4,TRBJ2-2,TGTGCCAGCGGTCTCCAACAGGGAACCGGGGAGCTGTTTTTT,CASGLQQGTGELFF
many,.,TRBV6-1,TRBJ2-1,TGTGCCAGCAGCCACGGGACGGTGAACAATGAGCAGTTCTTC,CASSHGTVNNEQFF
few,.,TRBV28,TRBJ2-2,TGTGCCAGCGAACAAGGGGGGCGCGGGAACACCGGGGAGCTGTTTTTT,CASEQGGRGNTGELFF
.,TRBD2,TRBV20-1,TRBJ2-3,TGCAGTGCTAGAGCGGGAGGGCTCACAGATACGCAGTATTTT,CSARAGGLTDTQYF
.,.,TRBV5-6,TRBJ2-5,TGTGCCAGCAGTACGCTCCGGGAGACCCAGTACTTC,CASSTLRETQYF
once,.,TRBV5-1,TRBJ2-7,TGCGCCAGCAGCTTGGCTAGGTCCGCAGGGGGGGACGAGCAGTACTTC,CASSLARSAGGDEQYF
few,.,TRBV30,TRBJ2-1,TGTGCCTGGAGTGTGGGCCTGGCGAATGAGCAGTTCTTC,CAWSVGLANEQFF
.,.,TRBV9,TRBJ2-1,TGTGCCAGCAGCGGATTGGGGCACTCCTACAATGAGCAGTTCTTC,CASSGLGHSYNEQFF
few,.,TRBV7-9,TRBJ1-2,TGTGCCAGCAGCTTAAGGTCGGCAGGGAACTATGGCTACACCTTC,CASSLRSAGNYGYTF